This T cell receptor beta chain is from a study of cytomegalovirus exposure and HLA in healthy donors. General study points: Highly shared sequence variants in one cluster were likely a sequencing artifact. TCR beta V- and J-gene trimming was later associated with a missense DCLRE1C variant. Later findings reportedly placed an Asian-associated ancestry cluster below the roughly 670-donor mean for N-insertions.

This clone appeared a single time. As yet, its antigen is unknown. The PCR contained 60 Vbeta and 13 Jbeta primers. Measured with immunoSEQ multiplex PCR; TCRdb has only the in-frame clones, and not every one. The sample yields fewer than 130,000 clones, roughly 78% seen once. The CDR3 totals 11 residues. CDR1 is DFQATT, CDR2 SNEGSKA, per germline (reference sequence). Trimming removed 7 bases at V and 0 bases at J, with 7 bases between. Sequenced: PBMCs. The chain combines TRBV20-1 with TRBJ2-7; D might be TRBD2 (5 bases). The clonotype was recovered from a woman in her thirties in good health and CMV-seronegative. The CDR3 DNA follows: TGCAGTGTTGGGAGCTCCTACGAGCAGTACTTC. It translates to CSVGSSYEQYF.